The 11 T cell receptor beta chains reported below all come from one sample, sequenced in a study of cytomegalovirus exposure and HLA in healthy donors. Primers included in the PCR were 60 Vbeta and 13 Jbeta primers. The method was immunoSEQ multiplex PCR; TCRdb's version includes in-frame clones alone and lacks a portion of them. Altogether 170,000 or so clones are present, about four fifths being singletons, with the ten largest covering almost 7%. The sequenced sample was PBMCs. Source of these receptors: a man aged 25-40 years in good health and CMV-seropositive.

This chain uses TRBV7-2 with TRBJ1-2, with a weak D call TRBD1 (5 bases). The germline V gene encodes CDR1 SGHTA and CDR2 FQGNSA. The ends were cut back, 5 bases at V and 0 bases at J, with 13 bases in the middle. This CDR3 has 15 amino acids. The CDR3, as DNA: TGTGCCAGCAGCACCGACAGCTCCCCTAACTATGGCTACACCTTC. Translating it yields CASSTDSSPNYGYTF.

The chain joins TRBV7-2 to TRBJ2-5; TRBD2 matches at 12 bases. The V gene's germline CDR1 is SGHTA and CDR2 FQGNSA. Trimming at V came to 4 bases and at J to 0 bases, leaving 6 bases not matched to a gene. The CDR3 is made up of 17 amino acids. CDR3 coding DNA: TGTGCCAGCAGCTCTGGACTAGCGGGGAGGTACCAAGAGACCCAGTACTTC. This gives the protein CASSSGLAGRYQETQYF.

The rearrangement uses TRBV9 and TRBJ2-4; 11 bases fit TRBD2. The V gene's germline CDR1 is SGDLS and CDR2 YYNGEE. V lost 4 bases, J lost 9 bases, and 12 bases stayed unmatched. The CDR3 runs 16 residues. CDR3 loop: CASSSGLAVARGIQYF. The CDR3 DNA reads TGTGCCAGCAGCTCGGGACTAGCGGTAGCCAGGGGCATTCAGTACTTC.

The chain uses TRBV6-1 and TRBJ2-3; no clear D. V shed 6 bases and J shed 5 bases, with 15 bases lying between them. The germline gives CDR1 MNHNS, CDR2 SASEGT. The CDR3 is 14 amino acids. The CDR3 here is CASSPSGLVDTQYF. In nucleotides, the CDR3 is TGTGCCAGCAGCCCCTCTGGCCTCGTAGATACGCAGTATTTT.

This chain links TRBV7-2 with TRBJ2-5, with D perhaps TRBD2 (6 bases). The DNA end lines up better with TRBJ2-7; the J call may be wrong. This CDR3 has 15 amino acids. Looked up from germline, CDR1 is SGHTA and CDR2 is FQGNSA. The CDR3 here is CASSSRDFGSYEQYF. The CDR3 coding sequence is TGTGCCAGCAGCTCTAGGGACTTCGGATCCTACGAGCAGTACTTC.

The chain combines TRBV9 with TRBJ2-2; a possible D gene is TRBD1 (5 bases). V was cut by 2 bases and J by 1 base, with 12 bases left in between. CDR1 and CDR2 (germline): SGDLS, YYNGEE. The CDR3 spans 16 residues. This chain's CDR3 is CASSVSSGQNTGELFF. The CDR3, as DNA: TGTGCCAGCAGCGTTAGTTCTGGACAGAACACCGGGGAGCTGTTTTTT.

This sequence joins TRBV27 and TRBJ2-7; a weak D match, TRBD1 (6 bases). The CDR3 covers 15 residues. Germline V lookup: CDR1 MNHEY, CDR2 SMNVEV (reference sequence). Between the trimmed V and J ends, which lost 4 bases and 2 bases, there was a span of 15 bases. DNA for the CDR3: TGTGCCAGCAGTTCCGATTGGGGGCTAGCCTACGAGCAGTACTTC. Residues: CASSSDWGLAYEQYF.

The chain combines TRBV11-2 with TRBJ1-1; a possible D gene is TRBD1 (6 bases). The length of the CDR3 is 14 residues. V was shortened by 1 base and J by 9 bases, with 15 bases between the two germline ends. Germline V gene data show CDR1 as SGHAT and CDR2 as FQNNGV. CDR3 bases: TGTGCCAGCAGCTTAGGAGGGGGGGTACCAAAAGCTTTCTTT. Translating it yields CASSLGGGVPKAFF.

V and J are TRBV27 and TRBJ2-3; 10 positions match TRBD2. Looked up from germline, CDR1 is MNHEY and CDR2 is SMNVEV (reference sequence). The CDR3 runs 15 residues. The V and J ends lost 4 bases and 6 bases, in that order; junction bases with no gene match: 7. As DNA, the CDR3 is TGTGCCAGCAGTTCACTAGCGGGAAAATGGGATACGCAGTATTTT. Its translation is CASSSLAGKWDTQYF.

Remarks on this clone: The sample has other DNA sequences that encode this CDR3 too. J is TRBJ2-1 and V is TRBV5-6; 11 nucleotides align to TRBD2. CDR1 and CDR2 from the germline V gene are SGHDT and YYEEEE. The CDR3 spans 18 residues. The J segment lost 4 bases and the V segment lost 4 bases, leaving 13 bases of the junction unmatched. CDR3 bases: TGTGCCAGCAGCCTACCGGGATTAGCGGGAGGGTCTTACAATGAGCAGTTCTTC. It yields the protein CASSLPGLAGGSYNEQFF. Combining the CDR3 with reference TRBV5-6 and TRBJ2-1 gives the whole variable domain DAGVTQSPTHLIKTRGQQVTLRCSPKSGHDTVSWYQQALGQGPQFIFQYYEEEERQRGNFPDRFSGHQFPNYSSELNVNALLLGDSALYLCASSLPGLAGGSYNEQFFGPGTRLTVL.

This chain uses TRBV6-5 with TRBJ2-7; TRBD1 aligns across 9 bases. The J segment lost 3 bases and the V segment lost 7 bases, leaving 10 bases of the junction unmatched. The CDR3 covers 15 residues. From germline, CDR1 is MNHEY and CDR2 SVGAGI. Here the CDR3 DNA reads TGTGCCAGCACACAGGGGGCGGCTAGCGGCTACGAGCAGTACTTC. Translation gives CASTQGAASGYEQYF.